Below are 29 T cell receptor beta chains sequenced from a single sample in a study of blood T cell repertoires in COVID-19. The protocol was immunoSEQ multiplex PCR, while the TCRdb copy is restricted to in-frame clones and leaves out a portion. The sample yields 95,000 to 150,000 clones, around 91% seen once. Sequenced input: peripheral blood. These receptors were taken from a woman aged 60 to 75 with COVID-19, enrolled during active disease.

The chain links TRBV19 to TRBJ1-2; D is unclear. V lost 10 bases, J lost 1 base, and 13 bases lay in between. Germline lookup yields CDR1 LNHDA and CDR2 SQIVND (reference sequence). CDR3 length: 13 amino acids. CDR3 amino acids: CATLEAFNYGYTF. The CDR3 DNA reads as TGTGCCACCCTGGAGGCTTTTAACTATGGCTACACCTTC.

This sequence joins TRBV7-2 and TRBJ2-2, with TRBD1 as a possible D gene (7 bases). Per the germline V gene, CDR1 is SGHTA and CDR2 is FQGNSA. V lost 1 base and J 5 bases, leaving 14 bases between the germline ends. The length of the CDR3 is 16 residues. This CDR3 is CASSLGAGGFTGELFF. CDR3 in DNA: TGTGCCAGCAGCTTAGGAGCAGGGGGGTTTACCGGGGAGCTGTTTTTT.

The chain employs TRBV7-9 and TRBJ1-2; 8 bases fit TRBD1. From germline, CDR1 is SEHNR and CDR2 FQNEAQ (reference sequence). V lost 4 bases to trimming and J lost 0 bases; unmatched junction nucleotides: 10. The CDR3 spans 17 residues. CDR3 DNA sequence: TGTGCCAGCAGCTCGACGGGACAGGCCGAGCCTAACTATGGCTACACCTTC. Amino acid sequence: CASSSTGQAEPNYGYTF.

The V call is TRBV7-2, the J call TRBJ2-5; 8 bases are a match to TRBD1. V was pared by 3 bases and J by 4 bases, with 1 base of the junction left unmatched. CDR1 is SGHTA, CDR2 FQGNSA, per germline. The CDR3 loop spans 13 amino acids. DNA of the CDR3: TGTGCCAGCAGCTTGACAGGGGCAGAGACCCAGTACTTC. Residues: CASSLTGAETQYF.

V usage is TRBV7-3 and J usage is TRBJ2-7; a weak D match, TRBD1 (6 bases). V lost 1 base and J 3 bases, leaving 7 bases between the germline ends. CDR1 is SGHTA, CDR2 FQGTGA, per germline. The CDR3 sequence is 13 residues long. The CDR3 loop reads CASSLNRDYEQYF. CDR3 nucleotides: TGTGCCAGCAGCTTAAACAGGGACTACGAGCAGTACTTC.

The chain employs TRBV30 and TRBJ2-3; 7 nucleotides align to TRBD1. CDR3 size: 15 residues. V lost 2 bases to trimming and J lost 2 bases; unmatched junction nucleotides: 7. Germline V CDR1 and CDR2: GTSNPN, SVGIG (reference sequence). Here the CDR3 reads CAWSTQGRPTDTQYF. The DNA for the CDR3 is TGTGCCTGGAGTACACAGGGGCGCCCCACAGATACGCAGTATTTT.

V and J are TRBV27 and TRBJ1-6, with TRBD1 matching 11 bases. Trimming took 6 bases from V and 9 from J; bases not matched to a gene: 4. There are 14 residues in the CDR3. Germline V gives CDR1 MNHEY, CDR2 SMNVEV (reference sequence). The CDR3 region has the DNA TGTGCCAGCAGGCTCGGACAGGGGGCTTCACCCCTCCACTTT. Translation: CASRLGQGASPLHF.

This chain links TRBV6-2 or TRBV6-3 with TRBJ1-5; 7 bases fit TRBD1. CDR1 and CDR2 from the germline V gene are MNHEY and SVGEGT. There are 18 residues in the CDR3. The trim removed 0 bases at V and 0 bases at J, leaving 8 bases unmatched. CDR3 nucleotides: TGTGCCAGCAGTTACTCCTTCAGGGGGGTTTATAGCAATCAGCCCCAGCATTTT. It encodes CASSYSFRGVYSNQPQHF.

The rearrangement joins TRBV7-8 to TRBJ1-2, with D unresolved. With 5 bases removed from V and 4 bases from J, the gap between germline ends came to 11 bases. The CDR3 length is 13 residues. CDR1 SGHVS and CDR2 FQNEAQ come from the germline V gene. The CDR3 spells CASSTRTFYGYTF. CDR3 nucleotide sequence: TGTGCCAGCAGCACCCGGACTTTCTATGGCTACACCTTC.

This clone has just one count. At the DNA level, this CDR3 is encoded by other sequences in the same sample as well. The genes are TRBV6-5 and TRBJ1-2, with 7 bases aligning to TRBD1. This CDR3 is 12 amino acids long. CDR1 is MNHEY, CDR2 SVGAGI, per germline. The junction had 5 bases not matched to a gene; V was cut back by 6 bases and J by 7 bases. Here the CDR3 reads CASRRTGVGYTF. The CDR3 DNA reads TGTGCCAGCAGGAGAACAGGGGTTGGCTACACCTTC.

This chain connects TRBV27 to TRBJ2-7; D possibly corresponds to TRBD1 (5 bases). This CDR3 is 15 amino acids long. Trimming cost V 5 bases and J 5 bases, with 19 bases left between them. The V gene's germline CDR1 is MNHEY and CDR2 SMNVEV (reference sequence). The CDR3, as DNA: TGTGCCAGCAGTCCCCACGGGCAGGGCGGCCACGAGCAGTACTTC. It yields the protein CASSPHGQGGHEQYF.

The CDR3 protein is CASSQWEGAAGELFF. The CDR3 DNA reads as TGCGCCAGCAGCCAATGGGAAGGGGCGGCCGGGGAGCTGTTTTTT. The chain combines TRBV4-3 with TRBJ2-2; perhaps TRBD1 as D (5 bases). V was trimmed by 2 bases and J by 6 bases, leaving 13 bases between them. Per the germline V gene, CDR1 is LGHNA and CDR2 is YSLEER. The CDR3 covers 15 residues.

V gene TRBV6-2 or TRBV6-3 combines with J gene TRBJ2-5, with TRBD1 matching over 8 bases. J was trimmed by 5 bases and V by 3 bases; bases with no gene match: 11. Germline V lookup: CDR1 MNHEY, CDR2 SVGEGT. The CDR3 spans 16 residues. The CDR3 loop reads CASSYIGQGVTETQYF. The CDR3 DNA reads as TGTGCCAGCAGTTATATCGGACAGGGTGTTACGGAGACCCAGTACTTC.

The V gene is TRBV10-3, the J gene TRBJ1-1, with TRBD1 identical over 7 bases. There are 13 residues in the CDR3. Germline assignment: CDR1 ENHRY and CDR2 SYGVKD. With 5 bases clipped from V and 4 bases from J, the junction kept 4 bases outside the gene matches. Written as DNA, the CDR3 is TGTGCCATCAGTAGGGGGCGTCGCACTGAAGCTTTCTTT. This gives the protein CAISRGRRTEAFF.

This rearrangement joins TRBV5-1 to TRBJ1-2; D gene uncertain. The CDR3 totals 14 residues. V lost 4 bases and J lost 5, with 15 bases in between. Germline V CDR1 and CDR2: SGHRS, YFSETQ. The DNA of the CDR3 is TGCGCCAGCAGCATCGACCAAAGCGGATATGGCTACACCTTC. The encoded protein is CASSIDQSGYGYTF.

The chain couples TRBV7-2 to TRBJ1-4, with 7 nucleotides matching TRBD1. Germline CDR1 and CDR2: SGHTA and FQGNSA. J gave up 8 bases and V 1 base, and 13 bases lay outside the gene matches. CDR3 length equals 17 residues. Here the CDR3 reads CASSLGPLGAGGEKLFF. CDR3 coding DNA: TGTGCCAGCAGCTTAGGACCCTTAGGGGCAGGGGGGGAAAAACTGTTTTTT.

The CDR3 here is CASSQVSGRVYGYTF. CDR3 bases: TGCGCCAGCAGCCAAGTCTCGGGGAGGGTATATGGCTACACCTTC. V is TRBV4-3 and J is TRBJ1-2; D not certain. CDR1 is LGHNA and CDR2 is YSLEER in the germline V gene. V was cut by 1 base and J by 5 bases, with 14 bases left in between. CDR3 length: 15 amino acids.

CDR3 protein: CAVHAGGGKTQYF. CDR3 nucleotide sequence: TGTGCCGTCCACGCGGGGGGTGGAAAGACCCAGTACTTC. The chain carries TRBV2 and TRBJ2-5; 8 bases agree with TRBD2. The CDR3 consists of 13 residues. Germline-derived CDR1 and CDR2 are SNHLY and FYNNEI. The V gene end was trimmed by 11 bases and the J gene end by 6 bases; junction bases not matched to a gene: 11.

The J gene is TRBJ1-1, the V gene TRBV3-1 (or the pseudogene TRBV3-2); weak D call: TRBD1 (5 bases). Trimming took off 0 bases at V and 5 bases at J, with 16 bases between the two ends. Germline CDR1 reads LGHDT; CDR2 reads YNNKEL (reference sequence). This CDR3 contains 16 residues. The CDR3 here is CASSQDFQGNRTEAFF. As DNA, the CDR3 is TGTGCCAGCAGCCAAGACTTCCAGGGAAATAGGACTGAAGCTTTCTTT.

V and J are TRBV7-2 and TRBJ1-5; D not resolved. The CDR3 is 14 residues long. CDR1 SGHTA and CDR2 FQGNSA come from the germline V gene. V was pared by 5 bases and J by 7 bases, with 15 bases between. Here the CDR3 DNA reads TGTGCCAGCAGCCCAAGGGCTGGAGGGCAGCCCCAGCATTTT. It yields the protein CASSPRAGGQPQHF.

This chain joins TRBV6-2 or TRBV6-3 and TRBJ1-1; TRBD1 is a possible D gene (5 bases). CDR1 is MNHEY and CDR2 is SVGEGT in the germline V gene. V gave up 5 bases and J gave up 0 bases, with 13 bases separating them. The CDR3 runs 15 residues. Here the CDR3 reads CASSGGGAMNTEAFF. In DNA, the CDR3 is TGTGCCAGCAGTGGCGGAGGGGCCATGAACACTGAAGCTTTCTTT.

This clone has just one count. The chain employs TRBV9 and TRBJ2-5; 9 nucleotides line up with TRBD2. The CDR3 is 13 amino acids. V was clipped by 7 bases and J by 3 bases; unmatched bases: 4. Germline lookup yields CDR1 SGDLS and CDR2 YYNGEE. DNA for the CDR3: TGTGCCAGCGGGGGACTAGCAGAAGAGACCCAGTACTTC. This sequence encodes CASGGLAEETQYF.

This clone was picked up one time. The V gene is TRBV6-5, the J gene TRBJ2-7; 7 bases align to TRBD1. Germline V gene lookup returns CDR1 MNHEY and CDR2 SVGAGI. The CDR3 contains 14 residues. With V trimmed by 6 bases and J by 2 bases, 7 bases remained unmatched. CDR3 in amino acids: CASRGKTGTYEQYF. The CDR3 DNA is TGTGCCAGCAGGGGGAAGACAGGGACCTACGAGCAGTACTTC.

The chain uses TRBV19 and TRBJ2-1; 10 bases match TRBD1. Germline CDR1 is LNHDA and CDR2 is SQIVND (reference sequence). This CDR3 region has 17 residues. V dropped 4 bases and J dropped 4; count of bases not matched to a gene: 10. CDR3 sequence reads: CASSTRPDRGHYNEQFF. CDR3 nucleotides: TGTGCCAGTAGTACCCGCCCTGACAGGGGGCATTACAATGAGCAGTTCTTC.

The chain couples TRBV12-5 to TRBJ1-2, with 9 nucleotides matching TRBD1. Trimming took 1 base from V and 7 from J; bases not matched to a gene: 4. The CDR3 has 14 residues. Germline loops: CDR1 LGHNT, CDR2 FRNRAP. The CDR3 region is CASGLGDRVAGYTF. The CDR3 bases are TGTGCTAGTGGTTTGGGGGACAGGGTGGCTGGCTACACCTTC.

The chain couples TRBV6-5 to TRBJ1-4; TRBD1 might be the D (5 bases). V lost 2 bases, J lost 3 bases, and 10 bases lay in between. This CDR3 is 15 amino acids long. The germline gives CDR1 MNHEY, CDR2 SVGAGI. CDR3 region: CASSYGGLSNEKLFF. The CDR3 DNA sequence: TGTGCCAGCAGTTACGGGGGGTTATCTAATGAAAAACTGTTTTTT.

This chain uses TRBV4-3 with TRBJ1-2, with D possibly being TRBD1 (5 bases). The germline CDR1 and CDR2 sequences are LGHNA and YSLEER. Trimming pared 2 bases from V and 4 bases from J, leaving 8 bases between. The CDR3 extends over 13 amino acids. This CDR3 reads CASSQSGGYGYTF. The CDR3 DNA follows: TGCGCCAGCAGCCAAAGCGGGGGCTATGGCTACACCTTC.

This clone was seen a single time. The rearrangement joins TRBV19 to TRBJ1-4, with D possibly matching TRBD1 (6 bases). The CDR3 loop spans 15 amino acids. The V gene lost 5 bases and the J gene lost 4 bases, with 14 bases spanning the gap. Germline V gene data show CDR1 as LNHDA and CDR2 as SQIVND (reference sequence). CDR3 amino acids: CASSPTDRFNEKLFF. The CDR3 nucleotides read TGTGCCAGTAGTCCGACGGACAGATTTAATGAAAAACTGTTTTTT.

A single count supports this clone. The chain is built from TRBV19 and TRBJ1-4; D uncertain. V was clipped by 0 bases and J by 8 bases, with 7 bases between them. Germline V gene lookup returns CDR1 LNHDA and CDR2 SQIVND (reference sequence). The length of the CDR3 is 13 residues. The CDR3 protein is CASSIDKLEKLFF. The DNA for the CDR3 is TGTGCCAGTAGTATAGACAAGCTCGAAAAACTGTTTTTT.